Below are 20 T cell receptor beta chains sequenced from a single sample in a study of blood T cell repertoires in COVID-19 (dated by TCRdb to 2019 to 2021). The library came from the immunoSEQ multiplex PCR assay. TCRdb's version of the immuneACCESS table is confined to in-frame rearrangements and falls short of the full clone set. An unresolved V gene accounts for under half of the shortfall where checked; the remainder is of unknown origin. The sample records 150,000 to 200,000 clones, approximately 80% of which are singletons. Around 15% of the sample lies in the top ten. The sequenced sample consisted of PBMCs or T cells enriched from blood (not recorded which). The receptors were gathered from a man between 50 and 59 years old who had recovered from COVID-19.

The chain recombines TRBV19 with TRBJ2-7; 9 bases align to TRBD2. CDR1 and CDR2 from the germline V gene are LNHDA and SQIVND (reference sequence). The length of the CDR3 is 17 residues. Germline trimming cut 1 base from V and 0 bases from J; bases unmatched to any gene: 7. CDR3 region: CASSIASGGPYSYEQYF. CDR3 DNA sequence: TGTGCCAGTAGTATAGCGAGCGGGGGGCCTTACTCCTACGAGCAGTACTTC.

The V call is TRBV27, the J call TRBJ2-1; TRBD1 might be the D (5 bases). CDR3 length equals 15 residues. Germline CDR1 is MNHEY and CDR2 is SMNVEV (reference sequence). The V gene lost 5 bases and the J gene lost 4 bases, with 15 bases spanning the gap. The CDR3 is CASSTRQLSYNEQFF. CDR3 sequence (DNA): TGTGCCAGCAGTACCCGACAGCTATCATACAATGAGCAGTTCTTC.

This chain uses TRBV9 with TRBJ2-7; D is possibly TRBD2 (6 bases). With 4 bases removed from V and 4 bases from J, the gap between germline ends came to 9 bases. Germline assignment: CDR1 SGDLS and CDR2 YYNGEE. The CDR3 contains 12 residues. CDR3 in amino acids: CASSLEGYEQYF. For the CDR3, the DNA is TGTGCCAGCAGCCTGGAGGGGTACGAGCAGTACTTC.

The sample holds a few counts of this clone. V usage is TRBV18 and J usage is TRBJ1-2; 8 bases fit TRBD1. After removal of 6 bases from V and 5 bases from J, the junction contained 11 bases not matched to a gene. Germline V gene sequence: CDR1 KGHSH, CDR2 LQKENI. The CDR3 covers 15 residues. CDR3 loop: CASSPSTGVGYGYTF. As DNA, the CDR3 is TGTGCCAGCTCTCCGTCGACAGGGGTAGGGTATGGCTACACCTTC. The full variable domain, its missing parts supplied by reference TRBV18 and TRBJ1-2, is NAGVMQNPRHLVRRRGQEARLRCSPMKGHSHVYWYRQLPEEGLKFMVYLQKENIIDESGMPKERFSAEFPKEGPSILRIQQVVRGDSAAYFCASSPSTGVGYGYTFGSGTRLTVV.

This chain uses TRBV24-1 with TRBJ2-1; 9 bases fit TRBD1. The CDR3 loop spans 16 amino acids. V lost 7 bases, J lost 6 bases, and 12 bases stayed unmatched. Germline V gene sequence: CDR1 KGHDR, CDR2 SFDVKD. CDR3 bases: TGTGCCACCAGCGGTAATCGACAGGGGGGCCTCAATGAGCAGTTCTTC. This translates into CATSGNRQGGLNEQFF.

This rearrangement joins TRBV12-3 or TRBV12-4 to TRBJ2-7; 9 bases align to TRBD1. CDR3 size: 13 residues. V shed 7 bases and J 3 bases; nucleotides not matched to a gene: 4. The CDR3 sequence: CASTDRGYYEQYF. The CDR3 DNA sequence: TGTGCCAGCACGGACAGGGGTTACTACGAGCAGTACTTC.

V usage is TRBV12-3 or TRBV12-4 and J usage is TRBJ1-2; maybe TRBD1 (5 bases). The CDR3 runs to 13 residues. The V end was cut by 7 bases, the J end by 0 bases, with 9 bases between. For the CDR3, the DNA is TGTGCCAGCACCGACAGCGCTAACTATGGCTACACCTTC. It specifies CASTDSANYGYTF.

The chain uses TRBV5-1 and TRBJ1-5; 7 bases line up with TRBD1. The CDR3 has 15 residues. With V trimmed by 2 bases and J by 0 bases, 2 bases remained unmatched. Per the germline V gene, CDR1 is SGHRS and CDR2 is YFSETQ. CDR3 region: CASSLQGISNQPQHF. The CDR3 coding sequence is TGCGCCAGCAGCTTACAGGGGATTAGCAATCAGCCCCAGCATTTT.

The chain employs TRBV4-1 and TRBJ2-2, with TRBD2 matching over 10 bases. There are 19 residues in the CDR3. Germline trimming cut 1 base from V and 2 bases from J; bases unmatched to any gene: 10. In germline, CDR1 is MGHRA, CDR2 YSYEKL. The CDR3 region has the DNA TGCGCCAGCAGCCAAGTTTTACAGCGGGGGGGCCTTAACACCGGGGAGCTGTTTTTT. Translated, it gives CASSQVLQRGGLNTGELFF.

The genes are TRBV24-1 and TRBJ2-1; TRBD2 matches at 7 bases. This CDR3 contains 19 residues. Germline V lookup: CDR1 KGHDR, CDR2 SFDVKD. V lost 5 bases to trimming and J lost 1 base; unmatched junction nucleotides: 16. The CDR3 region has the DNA TGTGCCACCAGTGGGGGGGGACTTACAACGGTTAGGTCCTACAATGAGCAGTTCTTC. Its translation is CATSGGGLTTVRSYNEQFF.

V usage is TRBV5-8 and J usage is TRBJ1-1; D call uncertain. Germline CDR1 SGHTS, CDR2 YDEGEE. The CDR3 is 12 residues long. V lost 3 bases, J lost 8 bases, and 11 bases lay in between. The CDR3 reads CASSWVGPEAFF. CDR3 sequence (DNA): TGTGCCAGCAGCTGGGTTGGGCCCGAAGCTTTCTTT.

The CDR3 sequence: CARRTTERPGELFF. The CDR3 nucleotides are TGCGCCAGGAGGACGACCGAGCGGCCCGGGGAGCTGTTTTTT. The rearrangement uses TRBV23-1 and TRBJ2-2; the D gene is possibly TRBD2 (5 bases). TRBV23-1 is an open reading frame whose function is uncertain. This CDR3 contains 14 residues. Trimming shortened V by 9 bases and J by 6 bases, and 17 bases separated the two germline ends.

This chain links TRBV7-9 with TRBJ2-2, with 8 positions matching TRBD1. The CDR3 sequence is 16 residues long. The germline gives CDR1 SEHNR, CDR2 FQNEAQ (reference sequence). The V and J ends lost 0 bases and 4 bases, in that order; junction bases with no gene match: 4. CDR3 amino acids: CASSLAGRGLTGELFF. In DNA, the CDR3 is TGTGCCAGCAGCTTAGCTGGCAGGGGGCTCACCGGGGAGCTGTTTTTT.

The CDR3 sequence: CASSSPPGLAGNYNEQFF. The CDR3 DNA is TGCGCCAGCAGCTCTCCGCCGGGACTAGCGGGGAACTACAATGAGCAGTTCTTC. The chain carries TRBV5-1 and TRBJ2-1; 13 bases map to TRBD2. Germline V gene data show CDR1 as SGHRS and CDR2 as YFSETQ. The CDR3 covers 18 residues. V was pared by 3 bases and J by 3 bases, with 9 bases of the junction left unmatched.

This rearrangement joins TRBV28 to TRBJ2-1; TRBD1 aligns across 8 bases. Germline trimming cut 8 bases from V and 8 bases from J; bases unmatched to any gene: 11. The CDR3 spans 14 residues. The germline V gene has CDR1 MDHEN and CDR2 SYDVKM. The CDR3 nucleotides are TGTGCCAGCGACCTCGGGGACAGGTGTTATGAGCAGTTCTTC. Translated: CASDLGDRCYEQFF. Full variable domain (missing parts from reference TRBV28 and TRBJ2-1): DVKVTQSSRYLVKRTGEKVFLECVQDMDHENMFWYRQDPGLGLRLIYFSYDVKMKEKGDIPEGYSVSREKKERFSLILESASTNQTSMYLCASDLGDRCYEQFFGPGTRLTVL.

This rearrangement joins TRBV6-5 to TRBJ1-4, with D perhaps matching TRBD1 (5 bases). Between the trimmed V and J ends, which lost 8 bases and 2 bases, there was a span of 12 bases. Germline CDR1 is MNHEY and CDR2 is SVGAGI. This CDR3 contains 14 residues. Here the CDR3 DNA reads TGTGCCAGCGGGCCCCGGGGGACTAATGAAAAACTGTTTTTT. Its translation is CASGPRGTNEKLFF.

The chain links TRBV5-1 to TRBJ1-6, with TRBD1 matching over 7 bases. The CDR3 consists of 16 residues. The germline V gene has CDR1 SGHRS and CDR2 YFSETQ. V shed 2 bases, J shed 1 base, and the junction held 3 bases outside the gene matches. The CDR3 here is CASSFDRDSYNSPLHF. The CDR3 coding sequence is TGCGCCAGCAGCTTCGACAGGGATTCCTATAATTCACCCCTCCACTTT.

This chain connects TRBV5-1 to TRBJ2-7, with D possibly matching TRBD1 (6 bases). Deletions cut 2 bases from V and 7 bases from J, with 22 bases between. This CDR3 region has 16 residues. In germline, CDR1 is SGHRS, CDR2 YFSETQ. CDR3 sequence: CASSFTSGTSPTEQYF. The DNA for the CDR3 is TGCGCCAGCAGCTTCACATCCGGGACATCCCCTACGGAGCAGTACTTC. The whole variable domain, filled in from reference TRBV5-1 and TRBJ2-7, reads KAGVTQTPRYLIKTRGQQVTLSCSPISGHRSVSWYQQTPGQGLQFLFEYFSETQRNKGNFPGRFSGRQFSNSRSEMNVSTLELGDSALYLCASSFTSGTSPTEQYFGPGTRLTVT.

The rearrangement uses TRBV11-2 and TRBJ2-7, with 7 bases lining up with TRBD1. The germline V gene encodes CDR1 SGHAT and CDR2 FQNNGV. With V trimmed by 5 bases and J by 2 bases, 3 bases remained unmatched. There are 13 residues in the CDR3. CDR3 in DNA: TGTGCCAGCAGCAAACAGGGGCCCTACGAGCAGTACTTC. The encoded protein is CASSKQGPYEQYF.

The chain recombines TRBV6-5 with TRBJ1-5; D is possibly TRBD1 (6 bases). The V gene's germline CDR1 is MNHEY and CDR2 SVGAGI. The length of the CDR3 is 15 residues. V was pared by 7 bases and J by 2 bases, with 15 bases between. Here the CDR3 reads CASNQQGRGNQPQHF. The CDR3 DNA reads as TGTGCCAGCAACCAACAGGGCAGGGGCAATCAGCCCCAGCATTTT.